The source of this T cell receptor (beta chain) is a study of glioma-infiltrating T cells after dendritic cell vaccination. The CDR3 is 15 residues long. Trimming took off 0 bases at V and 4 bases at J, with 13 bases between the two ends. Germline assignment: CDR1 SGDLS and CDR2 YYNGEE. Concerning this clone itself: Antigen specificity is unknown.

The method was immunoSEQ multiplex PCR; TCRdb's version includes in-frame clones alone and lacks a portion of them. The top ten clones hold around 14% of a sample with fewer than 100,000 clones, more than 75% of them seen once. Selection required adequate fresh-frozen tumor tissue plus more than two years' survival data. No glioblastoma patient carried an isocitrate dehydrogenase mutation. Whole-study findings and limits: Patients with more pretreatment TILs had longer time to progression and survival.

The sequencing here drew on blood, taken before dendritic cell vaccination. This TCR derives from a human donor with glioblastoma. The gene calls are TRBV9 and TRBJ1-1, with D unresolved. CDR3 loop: CASSVEGSGGTEAFF. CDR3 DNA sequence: TGTGCCAGCAGCGTAGAGGGATCGGGAGGCACTGAAGCTTTCTTT.